These T cell receptor beta chains were read from a single sample in a study of identical twins. From the 5' RACE reads, TCRdb called clonotypes with MiXCR, one entry per CDR3 protein. This table has 640,000 or so distinct CDR3 sequences, roughly 6.2% appearing once. Material for sequencing was naive T cells sorted from blood. These TCRs come from a man younger than 35 in good health. The conserved cysteine and the conserved F or W are not part of the CDR3 here.

j_call v_call cdr3_aa
TRBJ2-7 TRBV7-2 ASSLVSGDATYEQY
TRBJ2-1 TRBV4-1 ASKDGISYNDQF
TRBJ2-1 TRBV7-9 ASRSQGAWNEQF
TRBJ2-1 TRBV6-2/TRBV6-3 ASSYTRQGLDEQF
TRBJ2-1 TRBV7-8 ASSVIAGSMDEQF
TRBJ2-1 TRBV20-1 SAAQGRGNEQF
TRBJ1-2 TRBV7-8 ASSLVRQPYENPTSGYT
TRBJ2-7 TRBV7-7 ASSLTADGLYEQY
TRBJ2-1 TRBV25-1 ASSAPGRNEQF
TRBJ2-1 TRBV7-8 ASSYALAGVTYNEQF
TRBJ2-7 TRBV30 AWSDSGSEQY
TRBJ1-1 TRBV25-1 ASSVGAVNTEAF
TRBJ2-2 TRBV5-1 ASTQGTGGPGELF
TRBJ2-2 TRBV11-2 ASSPGGDTGELF
TRBJ2-1 TRBV5-6 ASSLRLNLGPQGVSYNEQF
TRBJ2-1 TRBV20-1 SARDQFKSGRAHANSLF
TRBJ1-5 TRBV20-1 SAKAVFDQPQH
TRBJ1-5 TRBV4-1 ASRRQGAGQPQH
TRBJ2-2 TRBV5-1 ASSRDGGPGELF
TRBJ2-1 TRBV9 ASSVLTGTAYNEQF
TRBJ2-2 TRBV10-3 AIRALAANTGELF
TRBJ2-4 TRBV5-1 ASSAVREMDIQY
TRBJ1-5 TRBV21-1 ASRSGRQNFYQPQH
TRBJ2-7 TRBV6-6 ASSYSSGNEQY
TRBJ1-1 TRBV12-3/TRBV12-4 ASSLVLTSWAF
TRBJ2-7 TRBV20-1 SARVLADPYEQY
TRBJ2-1 TRBV20-1 SAGPPVGNEQF
TRBJ2-5 TRBV29-1 STGQGETQY
TRBJ2-1 TRBV7-9 ASRERGYSYNEQF
TRBJ2-7 TRBV12-3/TRBV12-4 ASSWTSLAEQY
TRBJ1-5 TRBV6-5 ASSYRPHQPQH